Shown below are 4 T cell receptor beta chains from a single sample sequenced in a study of T cells after yellow fever vaccination. A single record per CDR3 protein comes from TCRdb applying MiXCR to the 5' RACE reads. The sample has around 600,000 distinct CDR3 sequences; about 12% are singletons. The sequences come from PBMCs, collected on the day of the yellow fever booster vaccination. These receptors were taken from a young man who received the YFV17D yellow fever vaccine.

The J gene is TRBJ1-1, the V gene TRBV12-3 or TRBV12-4; TRBD1 matches 7 bases. The CDR3 has 15 amino acids. With 5 bases clipped from V and 3 bases from J, the junction kept 9 bases outside the gene matches. The CDR3 loop reads CASSGTDQIYTEAFF. The CDR3 nucleotides are TGTGCCAGCAGTGGGACAGACCAAATCTACACTGAAGCTTTCTTT.

A few counts support this clonotype. The chain has TRBV20-1 and TRBJ2-1, with D perhaps matching TRBD1 or TRBD2 (6 bases each). CDR3 size: 13 residues. In germline, CDR1 is DFQATT, CDR2 SNEGSKA (reference sequence). The V end lost 2 bases, the J end lost 10 bases, and 15 bases lay between the germline ends. In DNA form, the CDR3 reads TGCAGTGCTAGACGGGGGACAAGCCTGGAGCAGTTCTTC. Translated, it gives CSARRGTSLEQFF.

The chain recombines TRBV15 with TRBJ2-7, with a weak D call TRBD1 (6 bases). Germline V gives CDR1 LNHNV, CDR2 YYDKDF (reference sequence). Trimming stripped 8 bases from V and 8 bases from J, with 16 bases between. CDR3 size: 12 residues. CDR3: CATGRDIGKQYF. CDR3 nucleotide sequence: TGTGCCACCGGACGGGACATTGGGAAGCAGTACTTC.

This CDR3 is CASSPEAGELFF. CDR3 nucleotides: TGTGCCAGCAGTCCTGAGGCCGGGGAGCTGTTTTTT. This chain uses TRBV6-1 with TRBJ2-2; the D is unclear. V lost 5 bases, J lost 6 bases, and 7 bases lay in between. The germline CDR1 and CDR2 sequences are MNHNS and SASEGT. The CDR3 loop spans 12 amino acids.